What follows is one T cell receptor beta chain and its context. What it recognizes is unknown. This PCR relied on a set of 60 Vbeta primers and 13 Jbeta primers. Sequencing used immunoSEQ multiplex PCR; TCRdb keeps in-frame clones, though not all of them. The sample lists approximately 80,000 clones; around three fifths were seen once. This entry is derived from a study of cytomegalovirus exposure and HLA in healthy donors. About the study: Assignment to the Caucasian-associated ancestry cluster applied to 81% of the 300 to 500 genotyped donors. Study conclusions and caveats: Among TCR beta chains, those listed as cytomegalovirus-associated numbered fewer than 200.

In germline, CDR1 is SGHAT, CDR2 FQNNGV. This CDR3 is built from 14 residues. J lost 4 bases, V lost 8 bases, and 3 bases had no gene match. The rearrangement uses TRBV11-2 and TRBJ2-3; 13 nucleotides line up with TRBD2. The receptor was derived from a middle-aged woman in good health and CMV-seropositive. Sequenced sample: PBMCs. CDR3 protein: CASGLAGASDTQYF. The CDR3 DNA sequence: TGTGCCAGCGGACTAGCGGGAGCATCAGATACGCAGTATTTT.